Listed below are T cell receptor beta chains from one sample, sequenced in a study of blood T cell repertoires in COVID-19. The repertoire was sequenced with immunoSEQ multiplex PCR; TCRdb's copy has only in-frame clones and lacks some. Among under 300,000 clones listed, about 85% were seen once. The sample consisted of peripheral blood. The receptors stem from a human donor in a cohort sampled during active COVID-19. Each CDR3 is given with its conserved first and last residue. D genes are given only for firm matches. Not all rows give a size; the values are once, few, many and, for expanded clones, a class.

CDR3 protein: CSIPVPYEQYF
CDR3 DNA: TGCAGTATACCGGTCCCGTACGAGCAGTACTTC
V gene: TRBV20-1
clone size: .
J gene: TRBJ2-7
D gene: .

CDR3 protein: CASSLVVFVSGRGEQYF
CDR3 DNA: TGCGCCAGCAGCTTGGTAGTATTTGTTAGCGGGAGAGGCGAGCAGTACTTC
V gene: TRBV5-1
clone size: .
J gene: TRBJ2-7
D gene: TRBD2

CDR3 protein: CASSAFGTPPGDIQYF
CDR3 DNA: TGTGCCAGCAGCGCCTTCGGGACACCGCCCGGGGACATTCAGTACTTC
V gene: TRBV9
clone size: once
J gene: TRBJ2-4
D gene: .

CDR3 protein: CAISETDRGVMNTEAFF
CDR3 DNA: TGTGCCATCAGTGAGACGGACAGGGGAGTAATGAACACTGAAGCTTTCTTT
V gene: TRBV10-3
clone size: once
J gene: TRBJ1-1
D gene: TRBD1

CDR3 protein: CASTRQGSQPQHF
CDR3 DNA: TGTGCCAGCACCCGGCAGGGATCTCAGCCCCAGCATTTT
V gene: TRBV19
clone size: .
J gene: TRBJ1-5
D gene: .

CDR3 protein: CASSHSGQGETQYF
CDR3 DNA: TGTGCCAGCAGCCATTCTGGACAGGGAGAGACCCAGTACTTC
V gene: TRBV3-1/TRBV3-2
clone size: .
J gene: TRBJ2-5
D gene: TRBD1

CDR3 protein: CASSVDRNYGYTF
CDR3 DNA: TGTGCCAGCTCAGTGGACAGGAACTATGGCTACACCTTC
V gene: TRBV18
clone size: once
J gene: TRBJ1-2
D gene: TRBD1

CDR3 protein: CASRGASVDSYEQYF
CDR3 DNA: TGTGCCAGCAGGGGGGCGTCGGTGGATTCCTACGAGCAGTACTTC
V gene: TRBV28
clone size: few
J gene: TRBJ2-7
D gene: .

CDR3 protein: CASRETGVLYYGYTF
CDR3 DNA: TGTGCCAGCCGGGAGACAGGGGTCTTGTACTATGGCTACACCTTC
V gene: TRBV27
clone size: few
J gene: TRBJ1-2
D gene: TRBD1

CDR3 protein: CASSPNRDRGSPLHF
CDR3 DNA: TGTGCCAGCTCACCGAACAGGGACAGGGGGTCACCCCTCCACTTT
V gene: TRBV18
clone size: .
J gene: TRBJ1-6
D gene: TRBD1

CDR3 protein: CASSSRQGFYGYTF
CDR3 DNA: TGTGCCAGCAGTTCCAGACAGGGCTTCTATGGCTACACCTTC
V gene: TRBV27
clone size: .
J gene: TRBJ1-2
D gene: TRBD1

CDR3 protein: CASSLGRLRGSYNSPLHF
CDR3 DNA: TGCGCCAGCAGCTTGGGTCGACTACGTGGCTCCTATAATTCACCCCTCCACTTT
V gene: TRBV5-1
clone size: .
J gene: TRBJ1-6
D gene: .

CDR3 protein: CASSPGQEGGYTF
CDR3 DNA: TGTGCCAGCTCACCTGGTCAGGAGGGTGGCTACACCTTC
V gene: TRBV18
clone size: .
J gene: TRBJ1-2
D gene: .

CDR3 protein: CASSRFLAEGTGELFF
CDR3 DNA: TGCGCCAGCAGCCGATTTTTAGCGGAAGGCACCGGGGAGCTGTTTTTT
V gene: TRBV5-1
clone size: .
J gene: TRBJ2-2
D gene: .

CDR3 protein: CAWEQGSPLHF
CDR3 DNA: TGTGCCTGGGAACAGGGTTCACCCCTCCACTTT
V gene: TRBV30
clone size: .
J gene: TRBJ1-6
D gene: .

CDR3 protein: CASSPGLAGGHEQYF
CDR3 DNA: TGTGCCAGCAGCCCGGGGCTAGCGGGAGGCCACGAGCAGTACTTC
V gene: TRBV7-8
clone size: few
J gene: TRBJ2-7
D gene: TRBD2

CDR3 protein: CASRMGQHNQPQHF
CDR3 DNA: TGTGCCAGCAGGATGGGACAGCACAATCAGCCCCAGCATTTT
V gene: TRBV6-6
clone size: .
J gene: TRBJ1-5
D gene: TRBD1

CDR3 protein: CASKLTSGRAGANVLTF
CDR3 DNA: TGCGCCAGCAAGCTGACTAGCGGGAGGGCCGGGGCCAACGTCCTGACTTTC
V gene: TRBV5-1
clone size: .
J gene: TRBJ2-6
D gene: TRBD2

CDR3 protein: CSASSQIQFF
CDR3 DNA: TGCAGTGCTAGTTCGCAGATTCAGTTCTTC
V gene: TRBV20-1
clone size: few
J gene: TRBJ2-1
D gene: .

CDR3 protein: CASSLPGGPQHF
CDR3 DNA: TGTGCCAGCAGCCTCCCAGGGGGGCCCCAGCATTTT
V gene: TRBV14
clone size: .
J gene: TRBJ1-5
D gene: TRBD1

CDR3 protein: CASSHGLAGVVPETQYF
CDR3 DNA: TGCGCCAGCAGCCACGGACTAGCGGGAGTGGTCCCAGAGACCCAGTACTTC
V gene: TRBV4-1
clone size: .
J gene: TRBJ2-5
D gene: TRBD2

CDR3 protein: CASSLGLGFQKFF
CDR3 DNA: TGTGCCAGCAGCTTAGGTCTCGGGTTTCAGAAGTTCTTC
V gene: TRBV11-3
clone size: few
J gene: TRBJ2-1
D gene: .

CDR3 protein: CASSPLPGQRGQETQYF
CDR3 DNA: TGTGCCAGCAGCCCCCTCCCGGGCCAGAGGGGGCAAGAGACCCAGTACTTC
V gene: TRBV5-5
clone size: few
J gene: TRBJ2-5
D gene: .

CDR3 protein: CASSQDRLINEQFF
CDR3 DNA: TGTGCCAGCAGCCAAGATCGACTAATCAATGAGCAGTTCTTC
V gene: TRBV3-1/TRBV3-2
clone size: once
J gene: TRBJ2-1
D gene: .

CDR3 protein: CATSVGDRGRDEQFF
CDR3 DNA: TGTGCCACCAGTGTTGGGGACAGGGGAAGGGATGAGCAGTTCTTC
V gene: TRBV24-1
clone size: .
J gene: TRBJ2-1
D gene: TRBD1

CDR3 protein: CASTRLAGASTNEQFF
CDR3 DNA: TGTGCCAGCACCCGACTAGCGGGAGCTTCAACCAATGAGCAGTTCTTC
V gene: TRBV9
clone size: .
J gene: TRBJ2-1
D gene: TRBD2

CDR3 protein: CASSPSVGTAHGYTF
CDR3 DNA: TGTGCCAGCAGCCCCTCGGTCGGGACAGCTCATGGCTACACCTTC
V gene: TRBV3-1/TRBV3-2
clone size: .
J gene: TRBJ1-2
D gene: TRBD1

CDR3 protein: CASSINGLAASYNEQFF
CDR3 DNA: TGTGCCAGCAGCATAAACGGACTAGCGGCATCCTACAATGAGCAGTTCTTC
V gene: TRBV11-2
clone size: .
J gene: TRBJ2-1
D gene: TRBD2

CDR3 protein: CASMQDYIYNEQFF
CDR3 DNA: TGTGCCAGCATGCAGGATTATATCTACAATGAGCAGTTCTTC
V gene: TRBV6-5
clone size: few
J gene: TRBJ2-1
D gene: .

CDR3 protein: CASSVGQTYEQYF
CDR3 DNA: TGCGCCAGCAGCGTCGGACAGACCTACGAGCAGTACTTC
V gene: TRBV5-1
clone size: .
J gene: TRBJ2-7
D gene: .

CDR3 protein: CASSQSVGVQETQYF
CDR3 DNA: TGTGCCAGCAGCCAATCCGTAGGAGTACAAGAGACCCAGTACTTC
V gene: TRBV4-2
clone size: .
J gene: TRBJ2-5
D gene: .

CDR3 protein: CASSPGTGVSYEQYF
CDR3 DNA: TGCGCCAGCAGCCCCGGGACAGGGGTCTCCTACGAGCAGTACTTC
V gene: TRBV5-1
clone size: .
J gene: TRBJ2-7
D gene: TRBD1

CDR3 protein: CASSPRENTEAFF
CDR3 DNA: TGTGCCAGCAGCCCCAGGGAGAACACTGAAGCTTTCTTT
V gene: TRBV5-6
clone size: .
J gene: TRBJ1-1
D gene: .

CDR3 protein: CSVVRQPGPTDTQYF
CDR3 DNA: TGCAGCGTTGTTAGACAGCCTGGCCCCACAGATACGCAGTATTTT
V gene: TRBV29-1
clone size: few
J gene: TRBJ2-3
D gene: .

CDR3 protein: CASSFGRLQETQYF
CDR3 DNA: TGTGCCAGCAGCTTTGGGAGGCTTCAAGAGACCCAGTACTTC
V gene: TRBV7-8
clone size: .
J gene: TRBJ2-5
D gene: .

CDR3 protein: CASSSSGTSSYNEQFF
CDR3 DNA: TGTGCCAGCAGTTCCTCCGGGACTTCCTCCTACAATGAGCAGTTCTTC
V gene: TRBV6-6
clone size: .
J gene: TRBJ2-1
D gene: .

CDR3 protein: CASSTIGQFTGELFF
CDR3 DNA: TGTGCCAGTAGTACGATAGGACAGTTCACCGGGGAGCTGTTTTTT
V gene: TRBV19
clone size: .
J gene: TRBJ2-2
D gene: .

CDR3 protein: CAIRTGANSPLHF
CDR3 DNA: TGTGCCATCAGGACAGGTGCAAATTCACCCCTCCACTTT
V gene: TRBV27
clone size: .
J gene: TRBJ1-6
D gene: TRBD1

CDR3 protein: CASSLGVLAGDTGELFF
CDR3 DNA: TGCGCCAGCAGCTTGGGTGTTCTCGCGGGAGACACCGGGGAGCTGTTTTTT
V gene: TRBV5-1
clone size: .
J gene: TRBJ2-2
D gene: TRBD2

CDR3 protein: CASSQADRGQGDTQYF
CDR3 DNA: TGTGCCAGCAGCCAGGCCGACAGGGGGCAAGGAGATACGCAGTATTTT
V gene: TRBV4-2
clone size: .
J gene: TRBJ2-3
D gene: TRBD1

CDR3 protein: CASSPLLAGEAQYF
CDR3 DNA: TGTGCCAGCTCACCATTGCTAGCGGGCGAGGCGCAGTATTTT
V gene: TRBV18
clone size: .
J gene: TRBJ2-3
D gene: TRBD2

CDR3 protein: CSVEDLHRGNTEAFF
CDR3 DNA: TGCAGCGTTGAAGACCTCCACAGGGGGAACACTGAAGCTTTCTTT
V gene: TRBV29-1
clone size: .
J gene: TRBJ1-1
D gene: TRBD1

CDR3 protein: CASSQESGSGGYTF
CDR3 DNA: TGCGCCAGCAGCCAAGAATCAGGGTCGGGTGGCTACACCTTC
V gene: TRBV4-1
clone size: .
J gene: TRBJ1-2
D gene: .

CDR3 protein: CASSPGTAYNEQFF
CDR3 DNA: TGTGCCAGCAGCCCCGGGACAGCCTACAATGAGCAGTTCTTC
V gene: TRBV7-9
clone size: .
J gene: TRBJ2-1
D gene: TRBD1

CDR3 protein: CASLSSYTDTQYF
CDR3 DNA: TGTGCCAGCCTATCTTCCTACACAGATACGCAGTATTTT
V gene: TRBV6-5
clone size: .
J gene: TRBJ2-3
D gene: .

CDR3 protein: CASSPTLF
CDR3 DNA: TGTGCCAGCAGTCCAACTCTCTTT
V gene: TRBV27
clone size: once
J gene: TRBJ1-1
D gene: .

CDR3 protein: CSVEPTTDSRDTQYF
CDR3 DNA: TGCAGCGTTGAACCTACAACGGACAGCCGAGATACGCAGTATTTT
V gene: TRBV29-1
clone size: many
J gene: TRBJ2-3
D gene: .

CDR3 protein: CASSSGQGNYGYTF
CDR3 DNA: TGCGCCAGCAGCTCCGGACAGGGAAACTATGGCTACACCTTC
V gene: TRBV5-1
clone size: .
J gene: TRBJ1-2
D gene: TRBD1

CDR3 protein: CASSVGVVTTGANVLTF
CDR3 DNA: TGTGCCAGCAGCGTAGGGGTAGTGACAACTGGGGCCAACGTCCTGACTTTC
V gene: TRBV9
clone size: .
J gene: TRBJ2-6
D gene: .

CDR3 protein: CASIFPGQGLNGELFF
CDR3 DNA: TGTGCCAGCATCTTTCCGGGACAGGGTTTGAACGGGGAGCTGTTTTTT
V gene: TRBV2
clone size: .
J gene: TRBJ2-2
D gene: TRBD1